This T cell receptor (beta chain) was recorded in a study of blood T cell repertoires in COVID-19. Overall study: The United States, Italy and Spain provided the acute and convalescent COVID-19 samples. The cDNA or gDNA used as material had been derived from T cells, B-cell-depleted T cells, or PBMCs.

Per the original methods: Cell counts per sample came from amplifying reference gene primers. Profiled with immunoSEQ multiplex PCR; TCRdb holds only in-frame clones, not every one. Clone size and the V and J calls come from that table; the DNA yielded D and trimming. The table lists about 300,000 clones, 88% of them singletons. This clone has a single count. From germline, CDR1 is SGHDN and CDR2 FVKESK. The V and J ends lost 1 base and 3 bases respectively, with 5 bases between them. CDR3 length: 13 residues. The chain combines TRBV14 with TRBJ2-3; no reliable D call. Sequencing input: peripheral blood. The TCR sequence derives from a man between 18 and 35 years old with active or convalescent COVID-19. The CDR3 DNA is TGTGCCAGCAGCCAAGCTAGAACAGATACGCAGTATTTT. It codes for CASSQARTDTQYF.